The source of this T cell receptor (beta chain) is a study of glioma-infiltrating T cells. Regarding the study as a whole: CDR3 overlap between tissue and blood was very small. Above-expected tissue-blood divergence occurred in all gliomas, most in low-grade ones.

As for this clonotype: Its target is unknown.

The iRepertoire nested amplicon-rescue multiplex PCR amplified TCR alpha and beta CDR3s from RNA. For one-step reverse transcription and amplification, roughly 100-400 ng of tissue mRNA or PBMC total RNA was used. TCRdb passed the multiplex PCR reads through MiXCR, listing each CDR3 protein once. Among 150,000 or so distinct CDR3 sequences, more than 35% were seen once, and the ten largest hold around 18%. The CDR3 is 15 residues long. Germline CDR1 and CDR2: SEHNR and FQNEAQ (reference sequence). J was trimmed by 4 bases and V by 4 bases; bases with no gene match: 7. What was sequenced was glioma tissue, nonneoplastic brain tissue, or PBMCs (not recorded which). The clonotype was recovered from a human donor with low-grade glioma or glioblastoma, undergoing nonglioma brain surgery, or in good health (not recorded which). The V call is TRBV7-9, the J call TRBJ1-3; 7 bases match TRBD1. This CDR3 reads CASSSTGSLGNTIYF. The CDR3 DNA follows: TGTGCCAGCAGCTCGACAGGGTCTCTAGGAAACACCATATATTTT. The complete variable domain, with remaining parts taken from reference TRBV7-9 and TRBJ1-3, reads DTGVSQNPRHKITKRGQNVTFRCDPISEHNRLYWYRQTLGQGPEFLTYFQNEAQLEKSRLLSDRFSAERPKGSFSTLEIQRTEQGDSAMYLCASSSTGSLGNTIYFGEGSWLTVV.